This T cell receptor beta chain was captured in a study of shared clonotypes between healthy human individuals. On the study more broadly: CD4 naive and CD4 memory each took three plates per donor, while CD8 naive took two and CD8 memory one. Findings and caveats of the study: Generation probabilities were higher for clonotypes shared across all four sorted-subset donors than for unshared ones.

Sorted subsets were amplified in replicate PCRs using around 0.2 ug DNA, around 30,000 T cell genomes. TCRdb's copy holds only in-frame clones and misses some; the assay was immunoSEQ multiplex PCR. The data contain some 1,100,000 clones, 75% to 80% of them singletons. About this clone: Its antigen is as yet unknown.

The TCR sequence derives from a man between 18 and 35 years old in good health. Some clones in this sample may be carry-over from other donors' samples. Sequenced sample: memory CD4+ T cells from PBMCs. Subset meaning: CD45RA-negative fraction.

For the CDR3, the DNA is TGTGCCAGCAGCCAAGCAGGGTGGTCAGGAGAGACCCAGTACTTC. Protein sequence: CASSQAGWSGETQYF. The genes are TRBV14 and TRBJ2-5; D perhaps matches TRBD1 (5 bases). V was trimmed by 1 base and J by 4 bases, leaving 13 bases between them. CDR3 size: 15 residues. Germline-derived CDR1 and CDR2 are SGHDN and FVKESK.